The rows below give T cell receptor beta chains drawn from one sample of a study of shared clonotypes between healthy human individuals. Measured with immunoSEQ multiplex PCR; TCRdb has only the in-frame clones, and not every one. The top ten clones hold roughly 0.57% of a sample with 1 million to 1.3 million clones, around 78% of them seen once. The sequencing input was memory CD4+ T cells from PBMCs. The receptors shown here come from a man between 18 and 35 years old in good health. Some clones in this sample may be carry-over from other donors' samples. Both conserved end residues are trimmed from each CDR3. A D gene is named only where the DNA matches it firmly.

V	D	CDR3
TRBV27	-	ASLTARAAYEQY
TRBV28	-	ASSSIGRTYADTQY
TRBV14	-	ASSQLIGGPSEYGYT
TRBV2	-	ASSVLYEQY
TRBV9	TRBD2	ASSAGGGTSAYEQY
TRBV2	-	ASSERQAPTEAF
TRBV6-5	-	ASSYSGRGSSYEQY
TRBV5-1	TRBD2	ASIPYAGGPGEQF
TRBV5-8	-	ASFGAARSWGSYEQY
TRBV4-2	TRBD2	ASSQGPTSDNEQF
TRBV2	-	ASTSEQMNTEAF
TRBV5-1	-	ASSLGDGIYGYT
TRBV29-1	TRBD1	STRTGGNEKLF
TRBV10-3	TRBD1	AISDSMTGGITDTQY
TRBV10-3	-	AIAQGIGGGNSGANVLT
TRBV10-2	TRBD2	ASSLSGRGAYEQY
TRBV5-1	-	ASSLTSSASGANVLT
TRBV1	-	TSAHWGSPGTDTQY
TRBV5-1	-	ASRPTPGSQETQY
TRBV9	TRBD2	ASSVAAGTSGAHEQY
TRBV7-2	-	ASSLESGTGELF
TRBV5-1	-	ASRGGYNEQF
TRBV29-1	-	SVEHDYAPQQF
TRBV5-1	-	ASSPDPFSNEKLF
TRBV28	-	ASSSGGIYEQY
TRBV28	TRBD1	ASGPIPGQGDPTQH
TRBV30	-	AWRRSSYEQY
TRBV7-2	-	ASSPDGGNEKLF
TRBV6-4	-	ANRDWWNQETQY
TRBV6-5	-	ASSYRNPPYEQY
TRBV4-2	TRBD2	ASSQDLRGYSYEQY
TRBV5-4	TRBD2	ASSSLAGGVYNEQF
TRBV28	-	ASSLFGSYGYT
TRBV5-4	-	ASSIGSGGRF
TRBV11-2	TRBD1	ASSPRQGAPTEAF
TRBV5-1	TRBD2	ASSFSGRDEQY
TRBV28	-	ASSPVPTDTQY
TRBV7-7	TRBD1	ASSRDREETQY
TRBV5-6	-	ASSRSDGRYTEAF
TRBV28	-	ASMKVAGELF
TRBV28	TRBD1	ASRRFRGLGNQPQH
TRBV7-9	TRBD2	ASSLIAGTANTGELF
TRBV29-1	-	SVGEGWETQY
TRBV4-1	TRBD1	ASSLLPQGETQY
TRBV6-5	TRBD1	ASSPGTGDPYGYT
TRBV5-1	-	ASSQGRHYYEQY
TRBV6-5	-	ASSYGGNQPQH
TRBV4-1	-	ASSQDGSAQVGWQPQH
TRBV19	-	ATDTGNSETQY
TRBV5-1	TRBD2	ASGLTSGSHNEQF
TRBV4-1	-	ASSQVLETGGNEKLF
TRBV28	-	ASSPPGEQPQH
TRBV11-2	TRBD1	ASSPTTGQTFRGAF
TRBV18	-	ASSPPMGEQY